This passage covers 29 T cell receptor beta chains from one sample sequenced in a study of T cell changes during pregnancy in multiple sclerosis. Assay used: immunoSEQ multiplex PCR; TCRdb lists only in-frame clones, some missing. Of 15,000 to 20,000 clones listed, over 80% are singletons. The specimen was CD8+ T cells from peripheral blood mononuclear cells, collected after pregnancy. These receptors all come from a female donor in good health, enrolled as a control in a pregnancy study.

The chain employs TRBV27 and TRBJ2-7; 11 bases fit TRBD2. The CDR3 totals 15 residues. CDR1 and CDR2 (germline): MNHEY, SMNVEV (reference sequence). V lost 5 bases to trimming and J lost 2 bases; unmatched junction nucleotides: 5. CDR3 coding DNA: TGTGCCAGCAGTCCTCCGACTAGCGGGGCCTACGAGCAGTACTTC. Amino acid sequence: CASSPPTSGAYEQYF.

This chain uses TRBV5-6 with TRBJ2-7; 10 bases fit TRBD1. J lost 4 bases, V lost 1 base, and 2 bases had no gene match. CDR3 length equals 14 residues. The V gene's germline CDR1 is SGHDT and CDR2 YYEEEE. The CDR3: CASSLKDRGYEQYF. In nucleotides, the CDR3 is TGTGCCAGCAGCTTGAAGGACAGGGGGTACGAGCAGTACTTC.

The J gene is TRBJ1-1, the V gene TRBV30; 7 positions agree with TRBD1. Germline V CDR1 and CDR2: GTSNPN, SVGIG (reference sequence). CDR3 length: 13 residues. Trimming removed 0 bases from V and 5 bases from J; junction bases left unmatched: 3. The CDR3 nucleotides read TGTGCCTGGAGTGTACCAGGGGGGACTGAAGCTTTCTTT. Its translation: CAWSVPGGTEAFF.

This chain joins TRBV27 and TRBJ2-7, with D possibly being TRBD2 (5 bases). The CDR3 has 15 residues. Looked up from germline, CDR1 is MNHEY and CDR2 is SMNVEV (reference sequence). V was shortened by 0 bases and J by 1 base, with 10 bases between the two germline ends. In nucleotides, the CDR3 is TGTGCCAGCAGTTTATCAAACGGGGTTTCCTACGAGCAGTACTTC. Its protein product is CASSLSNGVSYEQYF.

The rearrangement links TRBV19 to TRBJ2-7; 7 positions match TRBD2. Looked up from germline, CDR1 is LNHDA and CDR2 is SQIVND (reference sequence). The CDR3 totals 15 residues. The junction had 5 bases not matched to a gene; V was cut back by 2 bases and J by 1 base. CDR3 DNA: TGTGCCAGTAGTATAAAAGGACTAGATTCCTACGAGCAGTACTTC. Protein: CASSIKGLDSYEQYF.

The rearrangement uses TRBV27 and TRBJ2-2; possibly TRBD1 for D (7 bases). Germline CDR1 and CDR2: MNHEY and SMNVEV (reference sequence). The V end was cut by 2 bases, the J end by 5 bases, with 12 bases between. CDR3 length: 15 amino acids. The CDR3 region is CASSLGAGGTGELFF. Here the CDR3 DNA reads TGTGCCAGCAGTTTAGGGGCAGGGGGGACCGGGGAGCTGTTTTTT.

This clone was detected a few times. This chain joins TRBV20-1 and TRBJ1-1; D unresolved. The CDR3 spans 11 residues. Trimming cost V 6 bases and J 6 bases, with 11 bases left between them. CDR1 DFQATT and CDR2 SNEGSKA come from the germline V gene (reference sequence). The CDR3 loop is CSAPGPSEAFF. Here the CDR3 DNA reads TGCAGTGCCCCTGGGCCCTCTGAAGCTTTCTTT.

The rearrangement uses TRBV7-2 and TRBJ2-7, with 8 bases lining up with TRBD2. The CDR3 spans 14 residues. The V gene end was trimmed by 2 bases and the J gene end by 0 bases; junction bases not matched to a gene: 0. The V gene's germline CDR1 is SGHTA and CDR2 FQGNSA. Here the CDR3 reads CASSLLAGSYEQYF. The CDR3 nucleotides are TGTGCCAGCAGCTTACTAGCGGGCTCCTACGAGCAGTACTTC.

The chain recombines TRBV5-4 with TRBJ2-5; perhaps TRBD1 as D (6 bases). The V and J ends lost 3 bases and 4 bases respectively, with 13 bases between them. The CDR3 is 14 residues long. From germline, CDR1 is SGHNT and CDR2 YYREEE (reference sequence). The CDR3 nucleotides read TGTGCCAGCAGCTCACAGGGTGAAGGAGAGACCCAGTACTTC. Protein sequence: CASSSQGEGETQYF.

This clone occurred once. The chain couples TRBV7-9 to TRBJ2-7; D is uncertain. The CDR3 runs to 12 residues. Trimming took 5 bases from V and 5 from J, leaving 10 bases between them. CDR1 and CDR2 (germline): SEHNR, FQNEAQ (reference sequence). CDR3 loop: CASSSRGDEQYF. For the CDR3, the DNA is TGTGCCAGCAGCAGTCGAGGAGACGAGCAGTACTTC.

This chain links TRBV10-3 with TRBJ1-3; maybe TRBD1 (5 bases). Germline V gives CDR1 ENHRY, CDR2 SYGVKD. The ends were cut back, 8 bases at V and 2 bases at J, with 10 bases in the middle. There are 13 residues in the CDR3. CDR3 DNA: TGTGCCATCGGGAGGGGTGCTGGAAACACCATATATTTT. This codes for CAIGRGAGNTIYF.

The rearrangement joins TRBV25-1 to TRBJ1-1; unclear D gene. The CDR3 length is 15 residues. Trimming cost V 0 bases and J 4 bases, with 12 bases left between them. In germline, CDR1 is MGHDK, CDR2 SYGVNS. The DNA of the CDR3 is TGTGCCAGCAGTGAATATACGGGAACGGGCACTGAAGCTTTCTTT. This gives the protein CASSEYTGTGTEAFF.

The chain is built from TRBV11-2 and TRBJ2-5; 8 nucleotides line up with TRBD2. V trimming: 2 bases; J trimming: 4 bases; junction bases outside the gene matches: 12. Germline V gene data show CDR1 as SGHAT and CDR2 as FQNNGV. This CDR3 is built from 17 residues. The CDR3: CASSLWDPSGLTETQYF. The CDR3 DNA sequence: TGTGCCAGCAGCTTATGGGACCCTAGCGGGTTAACAGAGACCCAGTACTTC. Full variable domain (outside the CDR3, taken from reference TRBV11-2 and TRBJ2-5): EAGVAQSPRYKIIEKRQSVAFWCNPISGHATLYWYQQILGQGPKLLIQFQNNGVVDDSQLPKDRFSAERLKGVDSTLKIQPAKLEDSAVYLCASSLWDPSGLTETQYFGPGTRLLVL.

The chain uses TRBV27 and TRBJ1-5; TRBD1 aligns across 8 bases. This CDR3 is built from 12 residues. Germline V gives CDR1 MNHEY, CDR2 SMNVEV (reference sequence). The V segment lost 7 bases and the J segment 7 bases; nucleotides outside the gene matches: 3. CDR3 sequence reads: CASNGQGQPQHF. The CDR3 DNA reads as TGTGCCAGCAACGGACAGGGACAGCCCCAGCATTTT.

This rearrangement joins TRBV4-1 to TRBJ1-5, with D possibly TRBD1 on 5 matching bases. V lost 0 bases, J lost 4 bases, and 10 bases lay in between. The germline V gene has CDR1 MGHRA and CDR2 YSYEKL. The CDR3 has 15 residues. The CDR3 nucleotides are TGCGCCAGCAGCCAAGATCATGGGGCAAATCAGCCCCAGCATTTT. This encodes CASSQDHGANQPQHF.

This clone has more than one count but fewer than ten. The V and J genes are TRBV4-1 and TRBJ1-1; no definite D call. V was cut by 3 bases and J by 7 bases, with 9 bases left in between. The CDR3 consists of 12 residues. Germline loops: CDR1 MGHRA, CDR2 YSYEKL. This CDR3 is CASSHGGSEAFF. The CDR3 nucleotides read TGCGCCAGCAGCCATGGCGGCAGTGAAGCTTTCTTT.

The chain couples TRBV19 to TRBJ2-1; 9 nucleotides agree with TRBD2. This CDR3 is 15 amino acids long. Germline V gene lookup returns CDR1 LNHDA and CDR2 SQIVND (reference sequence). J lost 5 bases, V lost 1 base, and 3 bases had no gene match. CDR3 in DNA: TGTGCCAGTAGTATAGTCGGGACTAGCAACAATGAGCAGTTCTTC. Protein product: CASSIVGTSNNEQFF.

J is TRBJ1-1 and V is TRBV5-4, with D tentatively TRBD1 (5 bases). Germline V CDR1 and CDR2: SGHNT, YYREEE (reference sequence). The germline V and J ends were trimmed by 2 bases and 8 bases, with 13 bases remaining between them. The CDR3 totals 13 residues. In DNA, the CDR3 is TGTGCCAGCAGCTTCGGACGGGGGACCGAAGCTTTCTTT. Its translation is CASSFGRGTEAFF.

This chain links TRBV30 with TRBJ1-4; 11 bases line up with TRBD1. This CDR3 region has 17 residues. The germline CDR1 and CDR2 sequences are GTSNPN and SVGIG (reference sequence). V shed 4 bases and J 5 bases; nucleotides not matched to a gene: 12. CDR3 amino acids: CAWTAGTGGDENEKLFF. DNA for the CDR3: TGTGCCTGGACCGCCGGGACAGGGGGGGATGAGAATGAAAAACTGTTTTTT.

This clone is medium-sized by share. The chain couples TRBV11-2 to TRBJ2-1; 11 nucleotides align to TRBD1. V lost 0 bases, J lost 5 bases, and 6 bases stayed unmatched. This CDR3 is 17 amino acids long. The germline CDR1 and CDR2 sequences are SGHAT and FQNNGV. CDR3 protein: CASSLEGGQGVDNEQFF. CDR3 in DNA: TGTGCCAGCAGCTTAGAGGGGGGACAGGGGGTAGACAATGAGCAGTTCTTC.

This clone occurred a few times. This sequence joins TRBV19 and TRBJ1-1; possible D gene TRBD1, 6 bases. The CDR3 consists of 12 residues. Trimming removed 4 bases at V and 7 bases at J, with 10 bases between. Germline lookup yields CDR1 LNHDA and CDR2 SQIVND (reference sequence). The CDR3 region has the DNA TGTGCCAGTAGTACGCGACAGGATGAAGCTTTCTTT. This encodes CASSTRQDEAFF.

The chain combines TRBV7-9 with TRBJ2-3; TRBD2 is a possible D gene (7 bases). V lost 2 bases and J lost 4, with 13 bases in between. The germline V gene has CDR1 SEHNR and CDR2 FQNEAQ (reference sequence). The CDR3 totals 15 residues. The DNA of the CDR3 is TGTGCCAGCAGCTTAATGGGGGGGCCCGCAGATACGCAGTATTTT. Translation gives CASSLMGGPADTQYF.

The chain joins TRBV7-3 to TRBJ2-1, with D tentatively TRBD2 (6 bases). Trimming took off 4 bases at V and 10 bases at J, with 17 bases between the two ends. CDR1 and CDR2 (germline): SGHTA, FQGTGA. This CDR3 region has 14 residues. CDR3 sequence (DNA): TGTGCCAGCAGCTCAGCGACTAGGGGTCAAGAGCAGTTCTTC. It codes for CASSSATRGQEQFF.

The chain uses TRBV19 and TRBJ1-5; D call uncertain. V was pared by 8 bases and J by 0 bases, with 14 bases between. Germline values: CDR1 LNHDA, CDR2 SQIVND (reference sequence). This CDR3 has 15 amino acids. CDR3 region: CASSEEAYSNQPQHF. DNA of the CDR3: TGTGCCAGTTCTGAGGAGGCTTATAGCAATCAGCCCCAGCATTTT.

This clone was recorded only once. The CDR3 coding sequence is TGTGCCACCAGCAGACTGCGACAGGGCCAAAACATTCAGTACTTC. It specifies CATSRLRQGQNIQYF. The chain couples TRBV15 to TRBJ2-4; TRBD1 agrees at 7 bases. The J segment lost 5 bases and the V segment lost 2 bases, leaving 6 bases of the junction unmatched. The germline CDR1 and CDR2 sequences are LNHNV and YYDKDF (reference sequence). The length of the CDR3 is 15 residues.

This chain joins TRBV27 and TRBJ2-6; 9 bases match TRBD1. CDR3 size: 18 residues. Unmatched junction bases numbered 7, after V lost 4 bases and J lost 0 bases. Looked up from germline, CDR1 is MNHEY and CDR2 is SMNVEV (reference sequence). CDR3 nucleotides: TGTGCCAGCAGTTCATGGGACAGGGACCTCTCTGGGGCCAACGTCCTGACTTTC. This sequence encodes CASSSWDRDLSGANVLTF.

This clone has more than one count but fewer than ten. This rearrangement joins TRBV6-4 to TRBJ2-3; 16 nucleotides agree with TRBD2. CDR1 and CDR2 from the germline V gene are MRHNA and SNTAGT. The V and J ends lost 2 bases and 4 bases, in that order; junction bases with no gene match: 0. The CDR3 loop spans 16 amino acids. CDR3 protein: CASSDGTSGGADTQYF. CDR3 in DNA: TGTGCCAGCAGTGACGGGACTAGCGGGGGGGCAGATACGCAGTATTTT.

The CDR3 sequence: CASMRAYGYTF. The CDR3 DNA reads TGTGCCAGCATGAGGGCCTATGGCTACACCTTC. The genes are TRBV2 and TRBJ1-2; D is unresolved. The germline CDR1 and CDR2 sequences are SNHLY and FYNNEI. This CDR3 has 11 amino acids. V was pared by 7 bases and J by 4 bases, with 7 bases between.

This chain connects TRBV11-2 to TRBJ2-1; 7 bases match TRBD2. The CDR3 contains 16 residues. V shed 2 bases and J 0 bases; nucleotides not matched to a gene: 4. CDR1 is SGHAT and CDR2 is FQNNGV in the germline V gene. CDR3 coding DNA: TGTGCCAGCAGCTTAAGCGGGATAAGCTCCTACAATGAGCAGTTCTTC. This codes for CASSLSGISSYNEQFF. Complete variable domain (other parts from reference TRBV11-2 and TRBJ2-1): EAGVAQSPRYKIIEKRQSVAFWCNPISGHATLYWYQQILGQGPKLLIQFQNNGVVDDSQLPKDRFSAERLKGVDSTLKIQPAKLEDSAVYLCASSLSGISSYNEQFFGPGTRLTVL.